The next 9 T cell receptor beta chains were all read from a single sample in a study of T cells after yellow fever vaccination. TCRdb ran MiXCR on the 5' RACE reads and lists one entry per CDR3 protein. In the table there are about 340,000 distinct CDR3 sequences, over 8% of which are singletons. The sample was PBMCs, taken on the day of the first yellow fever vaccination. Receptor source: a man between 18 and 35 years old who received the YFV17D yellow fever vaccine.

The chain recombines TRBV20-1 with TRBJ1-1; D is ambiguous. CDR1 DFQATT and CDR2 SNEGSKA come from the germline V gene (reference sequence). The CDR3 length is 11 residues. Here the CDR3 reads CTWKGNTEAFF. DNA for the CDR3: TGCACGTGGAAGGGGAACACTGAAGCTTTCTTT.

This chain connects TRBV9 to TRBJ2-3; D may match TRBD1 or TRBD2 (5 bases each). The CDR3 extends over 16 amino acids. Germline V gives CDR1 SGDLS, CDR2 YYNGEE. Trimming stripped 4 bases from V and 4 bases from J, with 19 bases between. In nucleotides, the CDR3 is TGTGCCAGCAGCTCGAATCCGGGACCCTCGGCAGATACGCAGTATTTT. This encodes CASSSNPGPSADTQYF.

The chain joins TRBV4-2 to TRBJ1-3; tentative D call: TRBD1 (6 bases). Germline V CDR1 and CDR2: LGHNA, YNFKEQ. V was shortened by 1 base and J by 11 bases, with 36 bases between the two germline ends. The CDR3 has 21 amino acids. CDR3 sequence (DNA): TGTGCCAGCAGCCAAGGCCCAGGGGACCCTGAACCACGGAAAGCTAAACGCGCCATATATTTT. Translated: CASSQGPGDPEPRKAKRAIYF.

This clonotype has ten or more counts. The J gene is TRBJ1-1, the V gene TRBV29-1; D is uncertain. Trimming pared 0 bases from V and 3 bases from J, leaving 11 bases between. This CDR3 is 14 amino acids long. Germline CDR1 and CDR2: SQVTM and ANQGSEA. For the CDR3, the DNA is TGCAGCGTTGAAGATAACCGACCGGACACTGAAGCTTTCTTT. Its translation: CSVEDNRPDTEAFF.

The table lists this clonotype with many counts. The rearrangement uses TRBV24-1 and TRBJ1-3; 7 bases fit TRBD1. Germline trimming cut 7 bases from V and 4 bases from J; bases unmatched to any gene: 6. Germline CDR1 and CDR2: KGHDR and SFDVKD. This CDR3 is built from 14 residues. The CDR3 coding sequence is TGTGCCACCAGCACCGGGACAGCCGGAAACACCATATATTTT. It yields the protein CATSTGTAGNTIYF.

There are a few counts of this clonotype. This chain connects TRBV7-2 to TRBJ2-5; TRBD2 agrees at 7 bases. The germline V gene has CDR1 SGHTA and CDR2 FQGNSA. V was clipped by 0 bases and J by 3 bases; unmatched bases: 7. The CDR3 contains 16 residues. CDR3 bases: TGTGCCAGCAGCTTAGCTGCTTTGGGGACTAAAGAGACCCAGTACTTC. Its protein product is CASSLAALGTKETQYF.

This chain uses TRBV14 with TRBJ2-5; the D gene is possibly TRBD1 (6 bases). The CDR3 runs to 14 residues. The V end was cut by 4 bases, the J end by 2 bases, with 11 bases between. Germline CDR1 SGHDN, CDR2 FVKESK. CDR3 in DNA: TGTGCCAGCAGCCCGACAGGCCATCAAGAGACCCAGTACTTC. Amino acid sequence: CASSPTGHQETQYF.

In its sample, this clonotype was seen many times. The chain recombines TRBV20-1 with TRBJ2-6; D uncertain. Looked up from germline, CDR1 is DFQATT and CDR2 is SNEGSKA (reference sequence). There are 15 residues in the CDR3. Between the trimmed V and J ends, which lost 3 bases and 0 bases, there was a span of 9 bases. DNA of the CDR3: TGCAGTGCTAGGGCAGGATCCTCTGGGGCCAACGTCCTGACTTTC. It yields the protein CSARAGSSGANVLTF.

Ten or more counts support this clonotype. This chain uses TRBV7-4 with TRBJ2-7; D uncertain. The length of the CDR3 is 17 residues. Germline assignment: CDR1 SGHVT and CDR2 SQSDAQ. Trimming removed 1 base at V and 3 bases at J, with 19 bases between. CDR3 nucleotide sequence: TGTGCCAGCAGCTTAGAGACGGAACCATCAAACCTCTACGAGCAGTACGTC. Translated: CASSLETEPSNLYEQYV.